This paragraph covers one T cell receptor beta chain sequence. Profiling relied on immunoSEQ multiplex PCR, and the TCRdb table lists in-frame clones only, not all of them. The table lists about 430,000 clones, roughly 90% of them singletons. The data were taken from a study of blood T cell repertoires in COVID-19. Per the germline V gene, CDR1 is MDHEN and CDR2 is SYDVKM. V dropped 3 bases and J dropped 9 bases, with 18 bases sitting between them. The CDR3 spans 16 residues. The sequenced sample was PBMCs or T cells enriched from blood (not recorded which). The chain uses TRBV28 and TRBJ1-6; no reliable D call. The origin of this receptor is a woman under 30 who had been exposed to COVID-19. The CDR3 region has the DNA TGTGCCAGCAGTTTTATAGCGGTCGCGGAAATTTCACCCCTCCACTTT. Translating gives CASSFIAVAEISPLHF.